This TCR beta chain was documented in a study of early T cells in non-severe SARS-CoV-2 infection. In the study overall: Investigators sequenced bulk RNA drawn from unsorted whole blood, and chains remained unpaired.

General study points: Lookups in VDJdb leaned toward anti-spike CD8 responses and missed private and CD4 specificities.

Separate cDNA molecules each had unique molecular identifiers attached to them. TCRdb analysed the 5' RACE reads with MiXCR anew, one entry per CDR3 protein. Of some 46,000 distinct CDR3 sequences in the sample, about 6.5% were seen once. This clonotype was seen a few times. The antigen is not known. The CDR3 extends over 15 amino acids. V shed 1 base and J shed 1 base, with 10 bases lying between them. Germline CDR1 and CDR2: LNHNV and YYDKDF (reference sequence). V gene TRBV15 combines with J gene TRBJ1-1; weak D call: TRBD1 (5 bases). The clonotype comes from an adult who was a healthcare worker with PCR-confirmed SARS-CoV-2 infection or an uninfected control (not recorded which). Sequenced material: whole blood, taken at baseline. In nucleotides, the CDR3 is TGTGCCACCAGCAGAGCTCTGGGACCGAACACTGAAGCTTTCTTT. It is translated as CATSRALGPNTEAFF.